These 18 T cell receptor beta chains were sequenced from one sample in a study of T cells in Graves' hyperthyroidism and ophthalmopathy. Amplification targeted TCR beta CDR3 regions from RNA transcripts. HTBI primers were used for first-round RT-PCR of the TCR CDR3. MiXCR was run by TCRdb on the multiplex PCR reads, yielding one entry per CDR3 protein. The table has fewer than 450,000 distinct CDR3 sequences, about 18% seen once. Sequencing input: blood. Receptors originate from a woman in her twenties or thirties with Graves' hyperthyroidism that later progressed to Graves' ophthalmopathy.

This clonotype came up a few times. The chain couples TRBV5-1 to TRBJ2-5; 8 nucleotides agree with TRBD1. Trimming took 6 bases from V and 3 from J; bases not matched to a gene: 7. Germline V CDR1 and CDR2: SGHRS, YFSETQ. The CDR3 runs 14 residues. CDR3 nucleotide sequence: TGCGCCAGCAAAACCGGGACAGGAAAAGAGACCCAGTACTTC. This gives the protein CASKTGTGKETQYF.

In its sample, this clonotype was seen many times. The chain couples TRBV7-9 to TRBJ2-2; 8 bases line up with TRBD2. J lost 0 bases, V lost 6 bases, and 18 bases had no gene match. The CDR3 consists of 20 residues. CDR1 and CDR2 (germline): SEHNR, FQNEAQ (reference sequence). The CDR3: CASRSYGGRPGLANTGELFF. The CDR3 coding sequence is TGTGCCAGCAGATCCTACGGCGGGAGACCGGGACTAGCGAACACCGGGGAGCTGTTTTTT.

This clonotype was detected only a few times. This sequence joins TRBV7-2 and TRBJ2-7; possibly TRBD1 for D (6 bases). Germline CDR1 SGHTA, CDR2 FQGNSA. This CDR3 has 14 amino acids. The germline V and J ends were trimmed by 4 bases and 3 bases, with 13 bases remaining between them. The CDR3 reads CASSSPGHLYEQYF. DNA of the CDR3: TGTGCCAGCAGCTCCCCGGGACACCTCTACGAGCAGTACTTC. The whole variable domain, remainder taken from reference TRBV7-2 and TRBJ2-7, is GAGVSQSPSNKVTEKGKDVELRCDPISGHTALYWYRQSLGQGLEFLIYFQGNSAPDKSGLPSDRFSAERTGGSVSTLTIQRTQQEDSAVYLCASSSPGHLYEQYFGPGTRLTVT.

This chain connects TRBV5-6 to TRBJ2-5; a possible D gene is TRBD2 (5 bases). Germline-derived CDR1 and CDR2 are SGHDT and YYEEEE. The V end lost 4 bases, the J end lost 4 bases, and 20 bases lay between the germline ends. The CDR3 loop spans 16 amino acids. For the CDR3, the DNA is TGTGCCAGCAGCGATAGGAGGACGGTTGAGGGAGAGACCCAGTACTTC. It is translated as CASSDRRTVEGETQYF.

This sequence joins TRBV29-1 and TRBJ2-1; 9 bases are a match to TRBD2. CDR1 is SQVTM and CDR2 is ANQGSEA in the germline V gene. CDR3 size: 15 residues. V trimming: 4 bases; J trimming: 8 bases; junction bases outside the gene matches: 12. The CDR3 bases are TGCAGCGTTGGAGGGACGCGGGAGGGCCATGATGAGCAGTTCTTC. It encodes CSVGGTREGHDEQFF.

The gene calls are TRBV7-2 and TRBJ2-7, with D perhaps TRBD2 (5 bases). CDR1 is SGHTA and CDR2 is FQGNSA in the germline V gene. The CDR3 totals 14 residues. Trimming left V 0 bases short and J 4 bases short, with 10 bases between. The CDR3: CASSLASSWYEQYF. Here the CDR3 DNA reads TGTGCCAGCAGCTTAGCGTCTAGCTGGTACGAGCAGTACTTC.

The rearrangement uses TRBV7-2 and TRBJ2-1; no firm D call. Per the germline V gene, CDR1 is SGHTA and CDR2 is FQGNSA. V dropped 1 base and J dropped 9 bases, with 7 bases sitting between them. The CDR3 consists of 12 residues. CDR3 coding DNA: TGTGCCAGCAGCTTAGTTAGTGGTGAGCAGTTCTTC. As protein: CASSLVSGEQFF. Combining the CDR3 with reference TRBV7-2 and TRBJ2-1 gives the whole variable domain GAGVSQSPSNKVTEKGKDVELRCDPISGHTALYWYRQSLGQGLEFLIYFQGNSAPDKSGLPSDRFSAERTGGSVSTLTIQRTQQEDSAVYLCASSLVSGEQFFGPGTRLTVL.

There are many counts of this clonotype. The junction departs from the called germline gene at one end, perhaps through a read error. The chain carries TRBV5-6 and TRBJ2-5; 7 bases map to TRBD1. CDR3 size: 14 residues. Looked up from germline, CDR1 is SGHDT and CDR2 is YYEEEE. The CDR3 DNA reads TGTGCCAGCACCTTGCAAGGGGGCAGGGAGACCCAGTACTTC. This translates into CASTLQGGRETQYF.

This clonotype occurred many times. The chain employs TRBV3-1 and TRBJ1-2, with TRBD1 identical over 7 bases. Germline V lookup: CDR1 LGHDT, CDR2 YNNKEL (reference sequence). V shed 4 bases, J shed 3 bases, and the junction held 2 bases outside the gene matches. The CDR3 spans 13 residues. The CDR3 nucleotides read TGTGCCAGCAGCCGACAGGGTGACTATGGCTACACCTTC. This gives the protein CASSRQGDYGYTF.

This clonotype showed up many times. The chain couples TRBV11-2 to TRBJ2-7; a possible D gene is TRBD2 (7 bases). Trimming took off 6 bases at V and 2 bases at J, with 17 bases between the two ends. The CDR3 runs 15 residues. Germline loops: CDR1 SGHAT, CDR2 FQNNGV. In DNA, the CDR3 is TGTGCCAGCAGACTAGGGGGGGGCAGAACCTACGAGCAGTACTTC. It is translated as CASRLGGGRTYEQYF.

This clonotype has a handful of counts. The rearrangement joins TRBV5-1 to TRBJ2-7, with 7 bases lining up with TRBD1. With V trimmed by 4 bases and J by 0 bases, 4 bases remained unmatched. Germline CDR1 SGHRS, CDR2 YFSETQ. This CDR3 is built from 14 residues. The chain's CDR3 is CASSHWDSSYEQYF. CDR3 sequence (DNA): TGCGCCAGCAGCCATTGGGACAGCTCCTACGAGCAGTACTTC.

This clonotype was counted ten times or more. The J gene is TRBJ2-2, the V gene TRBV12-3 or TRBV12-4; the D gene is possibly TRBD2 (6 bases). Between the trimmed V and J ends, which lost 5 bases and 6 bases, there was a span of 10 bases. The CDR3 is made up of 13 amino acids. CDR3 nucleotides: TGTGCCAGCAGTCCCCGGAGGGCCGGGGAGCTGTTTTTT. Translation gives CASSPRRAGELFF.

This clonotype was picked up many times. This CDR3 is CASSLSTSGTDTQYF. The CDR3 nucleotides are TGTGCCAGCAGTTTATCTACTAGTGGCACAGATACGCAGTATTTT. The V call is TRBV27, the J call TRBJ2-3, with a possible D match to TRBD2 (5 bases). The CDR3 has 15 amino acids. CDR1 MNHEY and CDR2 SMNVEV come from the germline V gene (reference sequence). Trimming took 0 bases from V and 1 from J, leaving 8 bases between them.

Many counts were recorded for this clonotype. The CDR3 protein is CASSEYQSDRYKNIQYF. For the CDR3, the DNA is TGTGCCAGCAGTGAATATCAAAGCGACAGATACAAAAACATTCAGTACTTC. The V gene is TRBV2, the J gene TRBJ2-4, with D perhaps matching TRBD1 (5 bases). The CDR3 extends over 17 amino acids. Germline V gene lookup returns CDR1 SNHLY and CDR2 FYNNEI. V lost 2 bases and J lost 3, with 17 bases in between.

To note about this clonotype: The junction departs from germline at one end; a sequencing error may be responsible. This chain links TRBV19 with TRBJ2-1; possibly TRBD2 for D (5 bases). The CDR3 runs 15 residues. Germline-derived CDR1 and CDR2 are LNHDA and SQIVND (reference sequence). This CDR3 is CAGSNNPLARGEQFF. CDR3 in DNA: TGTGCCGGTAGTAACAACCCCCTAGCTCGCGGTGAGCAGTTCTTC.

The chain couples TRBV20-1 to TRBJ2-3, with D unclear. The CDR3 is 13 amino acids. V lost 0 bases and J 5 bases, leaving 9 bases between the germline ends. CDR1 and CDR2 (germline): DFQATT, SNEGSKA (reference sequence). CDR3 nucleotides: TGCAGTGCTAGAGATAGTTGGGGAGATACGCAGTATTTT. Translated: CSARDSWGDTQYF.

This clonotype showed up many times. The V and J genes are TRBV2 and TRBJ1-4; D not certain. The CDR3 is made up of 13 amino acids. Looked up from germline, CDR1 is SNHLY and CDR2 is FYNNEI. Between the trimmed V and J ends, which lost 5 bases and 4 bases, there was a span of 8 bases. The CDR3 bases are TGTGCCAGCAGTAGGAGCATTAATGAAAAACTGTTTTTT. Translation: CASSRSINEKLFF.

Many counts were recorded for this clonotype. J is TRBJ2-1 and V is TRBV27; D possibly corresponds to TRBD1 (6 bases). Germline V gives CDR1 MNHEY, CDR2 SMNVEV (reference sequence). This CDR3 region has 15 residues. Trimming removed 8 bases from V and 1 base from J, with 15 bases in between. In nucleotides, the CDR3 is TGTGCCAGCTTACAGGGTTTTGGGTCCTACAATGAGCAGTTCTTC. It encodes CASLQGFGSYNEQFF.